This T cell receptor beta chain was captured by sequencing in a study of T cells after yellow fever vaccination. This CDR3 comprises 15 residues. Losses at the gene ends were 10 bases for V and 4 bases for J; bases not matched to a gene: 12. TCRdb fed the 5' RACE reads into MiXCR, producing one record per CDR3 protein. Here the sample spans about 400,000 distinct CDR3 sequences, about 9.9% being singletons. The starting material was PBMCs, obtained on the day of the first yellow fever vaccination. The TCR comes from a man aged 18-30 years who received the YFV17D yellow fever vaccine. The chain couples TRBV12-3 or TRBV12-4 to TRBJ2-1; 8 positions match TRBD1. The chain's CDR3 is CATNDRDRRYNEQFF. The CDR3 bases are TGTGCCACCAACGACCGGGACAGGAGATACAATGAGCAGTTCTTC.